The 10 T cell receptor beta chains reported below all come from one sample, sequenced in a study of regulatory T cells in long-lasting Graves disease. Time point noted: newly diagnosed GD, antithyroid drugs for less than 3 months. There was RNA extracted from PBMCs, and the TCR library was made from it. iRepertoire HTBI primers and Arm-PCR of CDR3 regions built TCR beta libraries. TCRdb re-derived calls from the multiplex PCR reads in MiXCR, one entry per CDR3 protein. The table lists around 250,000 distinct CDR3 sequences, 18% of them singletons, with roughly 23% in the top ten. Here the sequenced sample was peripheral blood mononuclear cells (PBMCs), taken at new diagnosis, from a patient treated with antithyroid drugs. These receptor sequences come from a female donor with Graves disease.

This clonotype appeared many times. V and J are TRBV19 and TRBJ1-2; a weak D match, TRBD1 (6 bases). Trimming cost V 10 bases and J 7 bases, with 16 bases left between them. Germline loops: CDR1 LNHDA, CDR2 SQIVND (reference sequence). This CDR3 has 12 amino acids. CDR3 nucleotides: TGTGCCACCAAAGGGGGTAAAAGTGGCTACACCTTC. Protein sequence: CATKGGKSGYTF.

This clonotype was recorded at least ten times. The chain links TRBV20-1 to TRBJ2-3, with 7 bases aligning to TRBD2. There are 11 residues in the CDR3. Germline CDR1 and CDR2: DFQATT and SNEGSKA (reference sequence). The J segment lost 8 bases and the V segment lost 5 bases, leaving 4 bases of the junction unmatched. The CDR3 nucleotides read TGCAGTGCTGACCCGGGGGGTACGCAGTATTTT. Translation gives CSADPGGTQYF.

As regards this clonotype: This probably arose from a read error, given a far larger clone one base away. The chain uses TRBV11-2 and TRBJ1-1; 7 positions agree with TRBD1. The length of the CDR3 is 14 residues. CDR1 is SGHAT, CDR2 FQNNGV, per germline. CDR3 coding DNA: TGTGCCAGCAGCTTTCAGGGGGTGAACACTGAAGCTTGCTTT. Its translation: CASSFQGVNTEACF.

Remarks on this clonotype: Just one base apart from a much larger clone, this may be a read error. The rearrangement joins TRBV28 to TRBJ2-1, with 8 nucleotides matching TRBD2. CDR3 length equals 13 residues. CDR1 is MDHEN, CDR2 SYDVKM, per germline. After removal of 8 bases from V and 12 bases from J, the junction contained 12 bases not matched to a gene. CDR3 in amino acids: CASREGGARGQFF. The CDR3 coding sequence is TGTGCCAGCCGGGAGGGGGGGGCTCGGGGGCAGTTCTTC.

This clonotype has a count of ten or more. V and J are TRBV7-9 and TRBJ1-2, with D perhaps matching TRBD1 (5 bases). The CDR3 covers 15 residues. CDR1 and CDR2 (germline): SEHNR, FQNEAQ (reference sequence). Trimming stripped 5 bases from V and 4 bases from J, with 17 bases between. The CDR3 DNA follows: TGTGCCAGCAGCGCCCGAATTGACAGCTTCTATGGCTACACCTTC. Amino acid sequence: CASSARIDSFYGYTF. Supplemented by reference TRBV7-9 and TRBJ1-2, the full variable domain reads DTGVSQNPRHKITKRGQNVTFRCDPISEHNRLYWYRQTLGQGPEFLTYFQNEAQLEKSRLLSDRFSAERPKGSFSTLEIQRTEQGDSAMYLCASSARIDSFYGYTFGSGTRLTVV.

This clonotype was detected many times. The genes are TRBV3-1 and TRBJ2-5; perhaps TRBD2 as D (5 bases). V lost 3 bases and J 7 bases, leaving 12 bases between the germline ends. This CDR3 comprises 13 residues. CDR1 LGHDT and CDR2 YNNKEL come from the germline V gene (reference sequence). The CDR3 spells CASSQDWRGTQYF. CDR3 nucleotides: TGTGCCAGCAGCCAGGACTGGCGAGGGACCCAGTACTTC.

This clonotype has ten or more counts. CDR3 region: CASSETGVRSEQYF. Here the CDR3 DNA reads TGTGCCAGCAGTGAGACAGGGGTGCGGAGCGAGCAGTACTTC. V gene TRBV2 combines with J gene TRBJ2-7; 8 bases are a match to TRBD1. Unmatched junction bases numbered 7, after V lost 3 bases and J lost 6 bases. CDR1 is SNHLY and CDR2 is FYNNEI in the germline V gene. The CDR3 is 14 residues long.

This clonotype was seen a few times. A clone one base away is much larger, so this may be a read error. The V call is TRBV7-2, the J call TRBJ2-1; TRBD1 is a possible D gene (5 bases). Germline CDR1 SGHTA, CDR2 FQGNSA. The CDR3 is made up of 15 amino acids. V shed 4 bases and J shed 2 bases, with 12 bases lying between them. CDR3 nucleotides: TGTGCCAGCAGCTGTAGGGGTTTCACCTACAATGAGCAGTTCTTC. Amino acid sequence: CASSCRGFTYNEQFF.

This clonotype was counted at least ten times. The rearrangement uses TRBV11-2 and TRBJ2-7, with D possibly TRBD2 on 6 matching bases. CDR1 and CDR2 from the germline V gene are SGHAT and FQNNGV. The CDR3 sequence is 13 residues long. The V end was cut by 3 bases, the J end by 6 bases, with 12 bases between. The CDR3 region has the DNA TGTGCCAGCAGCTTGGGCGGGGAGGCCGAGCAGTACTTC. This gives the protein CASSLGGEAEQYF.

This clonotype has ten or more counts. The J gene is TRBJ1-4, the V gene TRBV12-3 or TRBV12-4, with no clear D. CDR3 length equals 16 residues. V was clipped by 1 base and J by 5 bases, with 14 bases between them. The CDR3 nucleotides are TGTGCCAGCAGTTTAGACAGATCCAGACCCAATGAAAAACTGTTTTTT. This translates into CASSLDRSRPNEKLFF.